This T cell receptor (beta chain) emerged from a study of shared clonotypes between healthy human individuals. Naive CD8 cells were CD45RO-negative, positively selected for CCR7, excluding terminally differentiated effector memory CD45RA+ cells. Germline CDR1 is MGHRA and CDR2 is YSYEKL. Trimming stripped 1 base from V and 2 bases from J, with 6 bases between. The CDR3 extends over 14 amino acids. This clone was seen just once. The antigen is unknown. Overall study findings and caveats: Several donors showed sharing of around 5% of naive CD4 clonotypes. An effect of sequencing depth on clonotype sharing among donors was expected. Naive subsets usually exceeded memory subsets in estimated richness.

The assay was immunoSEQ multiplex PCR, and TCRdb's table has in-frame clones only and misses some. The sample contains 760,000 or so clones, approximately 97% of which appear only once. The gene calls are TRBV4-1 and TRBJ1-5; D gene uncertain. The sequenced sample was naive CD8+ T cells sorted from blood. This TCR came from a man aged 25-40 years in good health. The CDR3 spells CASSQGLGNQPQHF. For the CDR3, the DNA is TGCGCCAGCAGCCAAGGCCTGGGCAATCAGCCCCAGCATTTT.